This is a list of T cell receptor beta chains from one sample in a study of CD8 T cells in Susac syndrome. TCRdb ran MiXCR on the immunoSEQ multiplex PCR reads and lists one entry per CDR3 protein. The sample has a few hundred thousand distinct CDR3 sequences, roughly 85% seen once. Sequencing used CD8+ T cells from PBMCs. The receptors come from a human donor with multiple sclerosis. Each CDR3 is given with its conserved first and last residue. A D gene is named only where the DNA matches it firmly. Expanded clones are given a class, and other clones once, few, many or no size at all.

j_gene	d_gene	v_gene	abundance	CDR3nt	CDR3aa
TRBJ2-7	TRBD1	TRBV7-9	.	TGTGCCAGCAGCCTCCCGTTGGCCCTCAGGGGGCGCGACGAGCAGTACTTC	CASSLPLALRGRDEQYF
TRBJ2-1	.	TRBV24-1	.	TGTGCCACCAGTCCCGGTGCGGGAAGCCACAATGAGCAGTTCTTC	CATSPGAGSHNEQFF
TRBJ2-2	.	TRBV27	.	TGTGCCAGCAGTCTCCGCTTCAACACCGGGGAGCTGTTTTTT	CASSLRFNTGELFF
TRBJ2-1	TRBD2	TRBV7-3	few	TGTGCCAGCTGGGGACTAGGGCTGGACGAGCAGTTCTTC	CASWGLGLDEQFF
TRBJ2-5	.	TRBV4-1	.	TGCGCCAGCAGCTCCCCGACTACTTTCCTGTACTTC	CASSSPTTFLYF
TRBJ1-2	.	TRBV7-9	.	TGTGCCAGCAGCTCGGGGACAATCTATGGCTACACCTTC	CASSSGTIYGYTF
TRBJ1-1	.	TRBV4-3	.	TGCGCCAGCAGCCAAGGGGCAGGGAAGTACACTGAAGCTTTCTTT	CASSQGAGKYTEAFF
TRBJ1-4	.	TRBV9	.	TGTGCCAGCAGCGTAGAGGAGGGATCCGTGGCTAATGAAAAACTGTTTTTT	CASSVEEGSVANEKLFF
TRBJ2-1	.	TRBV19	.	TGTGCCAGTAGTATAGTCCCTAGCCAAGGTAATGAGCAGTTCTTC	CASSIVPSQGNEQFF
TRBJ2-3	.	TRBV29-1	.	TGCAGCGTTGAAGATCCTAGCGAAATAAGCACAGATACGCAGTATTTT	CSVEDPSEISTDTQYF